This T cell receptor beta chain was obtained from a study of regulatory and conventional T cells in RAG deficiency. The CDR3 loop spans 15 amino acids. The J segment lost 5 bases and the V segment lost 4 bases, leaving 3 bases of the junction unmatched. Germline V gene data show CDR1 as LNHDA and CDR2 as SQIVND (reference sequence). This table comes from immunoSEQ multiplex PCR, and its TCRdb copy is limited to in-frame clones, with some not included. This sample has under 35,000 clones, with about 80% found just once. Genomic DNA came from blood conventional CD4+ T cells gated CD25-low CD127-high. The data also belong to a second study, concerning regulatory T cells. That work states: The PCR used 52 TRBV and 13 TRBJ primers. In patients, unique TRB V-J pairs were restricted and V/J usage skewed, especially in Tregs.

This clonotype originated in a human donor in good health. Sequencing was carried out using CD4+ effector T cells sorted from blood. The chain has TRBV19 and TRBJ2-5, with 14 bases aligning to TRBD2. The CDR3 sequence: CASSRTSGGWETQYF. The CDR3, as DNA: TGTGCCAGTAGTAGGACTAGCGGGGGGTGGGAGACCCAGTACTTC.